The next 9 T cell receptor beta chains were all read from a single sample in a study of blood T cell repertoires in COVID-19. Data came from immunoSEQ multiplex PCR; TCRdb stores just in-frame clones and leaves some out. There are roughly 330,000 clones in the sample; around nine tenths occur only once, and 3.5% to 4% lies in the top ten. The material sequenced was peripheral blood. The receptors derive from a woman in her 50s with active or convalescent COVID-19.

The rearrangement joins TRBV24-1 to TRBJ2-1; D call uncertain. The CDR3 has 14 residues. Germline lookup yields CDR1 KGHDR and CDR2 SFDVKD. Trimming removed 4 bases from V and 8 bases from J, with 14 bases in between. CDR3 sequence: CATSEPVLADEQFF. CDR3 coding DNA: TGTGCCACCAGTGAACCCGTACTCGCGGATGAGCAGTTCTTC.

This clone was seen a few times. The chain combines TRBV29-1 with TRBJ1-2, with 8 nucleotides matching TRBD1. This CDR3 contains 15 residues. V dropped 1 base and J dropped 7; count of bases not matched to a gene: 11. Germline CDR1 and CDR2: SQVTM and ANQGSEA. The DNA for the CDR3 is TGCAGCGTTGAAGTCGGTGGGCAGGGGGCGCTTGGCTACACCTTC. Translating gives CSVEVGGQGALGYTF.

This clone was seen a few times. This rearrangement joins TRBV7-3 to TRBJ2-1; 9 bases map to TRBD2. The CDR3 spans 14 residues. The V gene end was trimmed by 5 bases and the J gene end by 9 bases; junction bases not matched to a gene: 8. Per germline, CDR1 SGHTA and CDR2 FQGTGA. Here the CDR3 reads CASSQIAGVTEQFF. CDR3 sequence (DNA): TGTGCCAGCAGCCAAATAGCGGGAGTCACTGAGCAGTTCTTC.

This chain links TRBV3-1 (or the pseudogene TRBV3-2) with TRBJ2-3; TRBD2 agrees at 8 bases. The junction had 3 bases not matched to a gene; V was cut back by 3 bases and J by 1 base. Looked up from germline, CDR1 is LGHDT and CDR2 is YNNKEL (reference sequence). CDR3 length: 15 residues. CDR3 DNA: TGTGCCAGCAGCCACTCGCGGGGGGGCACAGATACGCAGTATTTT. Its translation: CASSHSRGGTDTQYF.

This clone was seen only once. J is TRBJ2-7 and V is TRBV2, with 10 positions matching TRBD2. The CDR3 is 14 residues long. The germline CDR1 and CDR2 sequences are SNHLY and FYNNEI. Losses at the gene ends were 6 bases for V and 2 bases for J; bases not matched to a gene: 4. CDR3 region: CASSGLAVTYEQYF. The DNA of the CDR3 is TGTGCCAGCAGCGGACTAGCGGTGACCTACGAGCAGTACTTC.

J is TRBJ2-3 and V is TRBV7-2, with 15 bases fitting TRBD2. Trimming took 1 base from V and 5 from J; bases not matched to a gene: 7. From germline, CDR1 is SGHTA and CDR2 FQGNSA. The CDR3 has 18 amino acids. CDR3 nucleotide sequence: TGTGCCAGCAGCTTAGTGAGGACTAGCGGGGGGGCCGGAGATACGCAGTATTTT. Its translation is CASSLVRTSGGAGDTQYF.

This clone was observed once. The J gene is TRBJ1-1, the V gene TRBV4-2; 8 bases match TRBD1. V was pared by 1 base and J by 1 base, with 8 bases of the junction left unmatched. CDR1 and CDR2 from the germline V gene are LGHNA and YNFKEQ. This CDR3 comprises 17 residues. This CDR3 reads CASSQVIGQGGNTEAFF. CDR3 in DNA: TGTGCCAGCAGCCAAGTTATTGGACAGGGTGGGAACACTGAAGCTTTCTTT.

The DNA of the CDR3 is TGTGCCACCAGTGATCCCCGGACAGGGGGCAATGGCTACACCTTC. It codes for CATSDPRTGGNGYTF. The genes are TRBV24-1 and TRBJ1-2; TRBD1 matches at 11 bases. J lost 6 bases, V lost 3 bases, and 5 bases had no gene match. CDR1 and CDR2 (germline): KGHDR, SFDVKD. The CDR3 totals 15 residues.

The CDR3 DNA is TGCGCCAGCAGCTTGTCGCAGGTGGCCGAGCAGTACTTC. Protein sequence: CASSLSQVAEQYF. V usage is TRBV5-1 and J usage is TRBJ2-7; D ambiguous. Germline loops: CDR1 SGHRS, CDR2 YFSETQ. Trimming left V 1 base short and J 6 bases short, with 11 bases between. The CDR3 extends over 13 amino acids. Full variable domain (missing parts from reference TRBV5-1 and TRBJ2-7): KAGVTQTPRYLIKTRGQQVTLSCSPISGHRSVSWYQQTPGQGLQFLFEYFSETQRNKGNFPGRFSGRQFSNSRSEMNVSTLELGDSALYLCASSLSQVAEQYFGPGTRLTVT.